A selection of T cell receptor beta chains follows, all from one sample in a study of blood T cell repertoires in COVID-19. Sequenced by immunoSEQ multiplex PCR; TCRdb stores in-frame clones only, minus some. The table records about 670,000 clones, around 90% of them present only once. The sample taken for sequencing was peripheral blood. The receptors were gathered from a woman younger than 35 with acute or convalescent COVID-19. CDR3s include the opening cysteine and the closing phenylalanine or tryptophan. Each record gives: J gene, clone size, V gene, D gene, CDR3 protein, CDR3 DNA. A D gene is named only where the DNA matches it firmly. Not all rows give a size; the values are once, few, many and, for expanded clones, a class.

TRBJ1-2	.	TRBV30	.	CASVGEGLLVNYGYTF	TGTGCCTCTGTGGGGGAGGGACTCCTTGTCAACTATGGCTACACCTTC
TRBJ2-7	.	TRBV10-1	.	CASSETRDKTYEQYF	TGCGCCAGCAGTGAGACCCGGGACAAGACCTACGAGCAGTACTTC
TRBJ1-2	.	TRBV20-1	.	CSALRGYTF	TGCAGTGCCCTCCGGGGCTACACCTTC
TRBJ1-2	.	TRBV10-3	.	CAIRGGGAYGYTF	TGTGCCATCAGGGGCGGGGGAGCCTATGGCTACACCTTC
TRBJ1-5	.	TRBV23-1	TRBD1	CARPALDREDQPQHF	TGCGCCAGGCCCGCCTTGGACAGGGAGGATCAGCCCCAGCATTTT
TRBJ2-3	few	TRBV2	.	CASSELEADTQYF	TGTGCCAGCAGTGAACTGGAGGCAGATACGCAGTATTTT
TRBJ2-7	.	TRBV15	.	CATSRDRGTAGQYF	TGTGCCACCAGCAGAGATAGGGGGACGGCGGGGCAGTACTTC
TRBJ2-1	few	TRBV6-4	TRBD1	CASSRTGEAYNEQFF	TGTGCCAGCAGTCGGACAGGAGAAGCCTACAATGAGCAGTTCTTC
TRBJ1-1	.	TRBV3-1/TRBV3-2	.	CASSQAPEKAFF	TGTGCCAGCAGCCAAGCTCCAGAAAAAGCTTTCTTT
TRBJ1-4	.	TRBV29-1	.	CSAFSDREKLFF	TGCAGCGCCTTCTCCGATCGGGAAAAACTGTTTTTT
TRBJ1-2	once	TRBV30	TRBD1	CAWSVGDRLGYTF	TGTGCCTGGAGTGTAGGGGACAGGTTGGGCTACACCTTC
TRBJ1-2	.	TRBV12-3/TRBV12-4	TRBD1	CASSLTGDVYYTF	TGTGCCAGCAGCTTGACAGGGGATGTTTACTACACCTTC
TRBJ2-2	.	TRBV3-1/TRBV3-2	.	CASSYKDRARNTGELFF	TGTGCCAGCAGCTACAAAGATAGAGCGAGGAACACCGGGGAGCTGTTTTTT
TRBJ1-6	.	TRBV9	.	CASDGSGEGPLHF	TGTGCCAGCGACGGCTCCGGCGAGGGACCCCTCCACTTT
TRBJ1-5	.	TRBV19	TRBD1	CASAETGDQPQHF	TGTGCCAGTGCAGAGACAGGGGACCAGCCCCAGCATTTT
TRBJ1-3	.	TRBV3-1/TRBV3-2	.	CASRDSNSGNTIYF	TGTGCCAGCAGGGACAGCAATTCTGGAAACACCATATATTTT
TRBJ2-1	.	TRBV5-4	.	CASSGSSSSYNEQFF	TGTGCCAGCAGCGGGAGCAGCAGCTCCTACAATGAGCAGTTCTTC
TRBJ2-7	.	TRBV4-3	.	CASSQEFGRETHEQYF	TGCGCCAGCAGCCAAGAATTTGGCAGGGAAACCCACGAGCAGTACTTC
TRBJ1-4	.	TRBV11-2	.	CASSERGEKLFF	TGTGCCAGCAGCGAAAGGGGGGAAAAACTGTTTTTT
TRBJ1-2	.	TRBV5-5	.	CASSQPTRGIYGYTF	TGTGCCAGCAGCCAACCCACCAGGGGCATCTATGGCTACACCTTC
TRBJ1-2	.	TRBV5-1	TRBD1	CASSSPGTGGYTF	TGCGCCAGCAGCTCCCCCGGGACAGGTGGCTACACCTTC
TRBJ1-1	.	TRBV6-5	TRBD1	CASSYGDSWNTEAFF	TGTGCCAGCAGTTATGGGGACAGCTGGAACACTGAAGCTTTCTTT
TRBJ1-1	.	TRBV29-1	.	CSVEGQNTEAFF	TGCAGCGTTGAGGGACAGAACACTGAAGCTTTCTTT
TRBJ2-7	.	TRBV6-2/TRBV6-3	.	CASSRSSYEQYF	TGTGCCAGCAGCCGTAGCTCCTACGAGCAGTACTTC
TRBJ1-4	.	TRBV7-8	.	CASSLEAATINEKLFF	TGTGCCAGCAGCTTAGAAGCGGCAACCATTAATGAAAAACTGTTTTTT
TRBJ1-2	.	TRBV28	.	CASSSGLGRTDNNYGYTF	TGTGCCAGCAGTTCTGGGCTCGGGCGGACTGATAATAACTATGGCTACACCTTC
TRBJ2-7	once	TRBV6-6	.	CASRVGSSYEQYF	TGTGCCAGCCGGGTGGGGAGCTCCTACGAGCAGTACTTC
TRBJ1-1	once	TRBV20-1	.	CSASGGGRNTEAFF	TGCAGTGCTAGTGGTGGAGGGAGGAACACTGAAGCTTTCTTT
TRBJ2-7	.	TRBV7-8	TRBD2	CASSLGRTGGAYEQYF	TGTGCCAGCAGCTTAGGTAGGACGGGGGGTGCCTACGAGCAGTACTTC
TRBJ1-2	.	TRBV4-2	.	CASSQDLGGVYGYTF	TGTGCCAGCAGCCAAGATCTGGGGGGTGTCTATGGCTACACCTTC
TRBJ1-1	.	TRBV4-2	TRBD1	CASSQTGGSATEAFF	TGTGCCAGCAGCCAAACAGGGGGCTCGGCCACTGAAGCTTTCTTT
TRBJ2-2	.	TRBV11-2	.	CAGGYLINTGELFF	TGTGCCGGAGGCTACCTGATAAACACCGGGGAGCTGTTTTTT
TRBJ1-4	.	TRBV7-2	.	CASSLVGGDAAREKLFF	TGTGCCAGCAGCTTAGTAGGGGGGGACGCGGCGCGTGAAAAACTGTTTTTT
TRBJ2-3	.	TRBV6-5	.	CASSRAAFTDTQYF	TGTGCCAGCAGCAGGGCTGCATTCACAGATACGCAGTATTTT
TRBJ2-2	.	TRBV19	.	CASSIKAPGFRQNTGELFF	TGTGCCAGTAGTATAAAGGCGCCCGGATTTAGACAAAACACCGGGGAGCTGTTTTTT
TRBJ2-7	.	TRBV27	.	CASSLGSYSSYEQYF	TGTGCCAGCAGTTTAGGAAGTTACAGCTCCTACGAGCAGTACTTC
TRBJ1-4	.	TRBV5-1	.	CASSSEQGTGEKLFF	TGCGCCAGCAGCTCGGAACAGGGAACCGGTGAAAAACTGTTTTTT
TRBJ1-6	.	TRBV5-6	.	CASSSDSSSYNSPLHF	TGTGCCAGCAGCTCCGACTCAAGCTCCTATAATTCACCCCTCCACTTT
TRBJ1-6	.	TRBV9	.	CASSVAWTEGSPLHF	TGTGCCAGCAGCGTAGCGTGGACAGAGGGTTCACCCCTCCACTTT
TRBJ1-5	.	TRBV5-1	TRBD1	CASSPGQGGYSNQPQHF	TGCGCCAGCAGCCCGGGACAGGGAGGGTATAGCAATCAGCCCCAGCATTTT
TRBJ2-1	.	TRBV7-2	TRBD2	CASSLAAGRASNEQFF	TGTGCCAGCAGCTTAGCCGCGGGGAGGGCATCGAATGAGCAGTTCTTC
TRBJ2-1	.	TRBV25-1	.	CASRTDGGSYNEQFF	TGTGCCAGCAGGACGGACGGAGGCTCCTACAATGAGCAGTTCTTC
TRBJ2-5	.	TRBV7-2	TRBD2	CASSSGGGLRTQYF	TGTGCCAGCAGCTCCGGGGGGGGTTTGAGGACCCAGTACTTC
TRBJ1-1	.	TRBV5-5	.	CASSLRQVGTEAFF	TGTGCCAGCAGCTTAAGACAGGTGGGGACTGAAGCTTTCTTT
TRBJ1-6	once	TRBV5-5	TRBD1	CASSLAGRGQSPLHF	TGTGCCAGCAGCTTGGCAGGCAGGGGGCAATCACCCCTCCACTTT
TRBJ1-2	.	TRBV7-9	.	CASSPAQGGWFGYGYTF	TGTGCCAGCAGCCCCGCCCAGGGAGGATGGTTTGGCTATGGCTACACCTTC
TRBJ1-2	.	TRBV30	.	CAWSAGGAGYTF	TGTGCCTGGAGTGCGGGGGGGGCTGGCTACACCTTC
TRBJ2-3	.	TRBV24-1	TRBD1	CATSEPGQLGTDTQYF	TGTGCCACCAGTGAACCGGGACAGCTCGGCACAGATACGCAGTATTTT
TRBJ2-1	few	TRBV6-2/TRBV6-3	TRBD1	CASSYPTTRTGWRNEQFF	TGTGCCAGCAGTTACCCAACTACCCGGACAGGGTGGCGCAATGAGCAGTTCTTC
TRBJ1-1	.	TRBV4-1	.	CASSQEPGVGVWAFF	TGCGCCAGCAGCCAAGAGCCAGGGGTCGGGGTTTGGGCTTTCTTT
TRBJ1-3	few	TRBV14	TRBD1	CASSRQGTSGNTIYF	TGTGCCAGCAGTCGACAGGGAACCTCTGGAAACACCATATATTTT
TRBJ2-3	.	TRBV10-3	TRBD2	CAISERGASGGSTDTQYF	TGTGCCATCAGTGAGAGGGGCGCTAGCGGGGGCTCCACAGATACGCAGTATTTT